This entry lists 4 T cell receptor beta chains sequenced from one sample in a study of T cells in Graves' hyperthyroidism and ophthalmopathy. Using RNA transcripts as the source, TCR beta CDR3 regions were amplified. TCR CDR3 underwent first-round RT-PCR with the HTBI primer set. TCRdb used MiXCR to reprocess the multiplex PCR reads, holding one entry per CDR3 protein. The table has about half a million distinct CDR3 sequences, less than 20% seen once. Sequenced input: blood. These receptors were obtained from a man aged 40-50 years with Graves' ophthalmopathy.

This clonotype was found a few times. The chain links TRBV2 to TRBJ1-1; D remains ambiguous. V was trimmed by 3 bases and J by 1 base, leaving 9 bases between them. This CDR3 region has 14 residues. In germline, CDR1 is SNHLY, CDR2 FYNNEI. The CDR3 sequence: CASSDRARNTEAFF. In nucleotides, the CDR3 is TGTGCCAGCAGTGACCGGGCAAGGAACACTGAAGCTTTCTTT.

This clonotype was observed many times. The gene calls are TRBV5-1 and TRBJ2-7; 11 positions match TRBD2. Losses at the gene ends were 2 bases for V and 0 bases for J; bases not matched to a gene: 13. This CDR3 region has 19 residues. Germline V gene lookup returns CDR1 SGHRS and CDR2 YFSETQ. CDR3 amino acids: CASSFVSWTSGPSSYEQYF. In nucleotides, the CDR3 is TGCGCCAGCAGCTTCGTTTCCTGGACTAGCGGGCCGAGCTCCTACGAGCAGTACTTC. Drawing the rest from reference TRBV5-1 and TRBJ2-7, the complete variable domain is KAGVTQTPRYLIKTRGQQVTLSCSPISGHRSVSWYQQTPGQGLQFLFEYFSETQRNKGNFPGRFSGRQFSNSRSEMNVSTLELGDSALYLCASSFVSWTSGPSSYEQYFGPGTRLTVT.

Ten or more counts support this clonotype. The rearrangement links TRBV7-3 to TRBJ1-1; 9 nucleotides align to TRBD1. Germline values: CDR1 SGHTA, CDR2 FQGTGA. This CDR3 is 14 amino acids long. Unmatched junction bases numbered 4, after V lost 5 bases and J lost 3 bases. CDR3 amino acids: CASSPDRGYTEAFF. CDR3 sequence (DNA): TGTGCCAGCAGCCCGGACAGGGGATACACTGAAGCTTTCTTT.

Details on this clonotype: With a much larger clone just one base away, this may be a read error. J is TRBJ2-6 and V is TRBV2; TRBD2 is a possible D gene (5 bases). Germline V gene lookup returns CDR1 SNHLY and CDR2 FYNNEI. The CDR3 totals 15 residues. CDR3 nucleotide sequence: TGTGCCAGCAGTGAAAGAGGGTCTGAGGCCAACGTCCTGACTTTC. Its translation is CASSERGSEANVLTF.